A selection of T cell receptor beta chains follows, all from one sample in a study of T cell responses to AZD1222 COVID-19 vaccine. Profiling relied on immunoSEQ multiplex PCR, and the TCRdb table lists in-frame clones only, not all of them. The sample comprises around 190,000 clones, 80% to 95% of which are singletons, and around 1.6% rests with the top ten. The material was peripheral blood, obtained 28 days after the second AZD1222 dose. These TCRs come from an adult who received the AZD1222 COVID-19 vaccine. Each CDR3 is given without its conserved first and last residue. A D gene is named only where the DNA matches it firmly.

d_gene,v_gene,j_gene,len,CDR3aa
-,TRBV5-1,TRBJ1-2,11,ASSLGGNYGYT
-,TRBV19,TRBJ1-5,11,ASSSGGNQPQH
-,TRBV19,TRBJ2-3,13,ASSSGDLGTDTQY
-,TRBV18,TRBJ1-4,15,ASSLYRRGTTNEKLF
TRBD2,TRBV29-1,TRBJ2-1,12,SVAGLASYNEQF
TRBD2,TRBV6-6,TRBJ2-1,12,ASSSERLAVEQF
-,TRBV4-1,TRBJ2-7,12,ASSQDPGSYEQY
-,TRBV18,TRBJ2-7,14,ASSPAETALPLEQY
-,TRBV4-3,TRBJ1-6,13,ASSHGTGMGSPLH
-,TRBV7-2,TRBJ2-6,14,ASSFGPDSGANVLT
-,TRBV2,TRBJ1-1,14,ASRLGRVRVNTEAF
TRBD1,TRBV2,TRBJ2-1,13,ASSGDRVGDNEQF
-,TRBV29-1,TRBJ2-1,12,SSLLREAYNEQF
-,TRBV4-3,TRBJ1-2,12,ASSQDSTNYGYT